This T cell receptor (beta chain) comes out of a study of human T cells and chemical hapten exposure. Each CDR3 protein gets one entry after TCRdb re-called the RACE reads with MiXCR. The repertoire includes 110,000 or so distinct CDR3 sequences, 9% to 9.5% of them detected once, and over 3% sits in the top ten. This clonotype was seen ten or more times. The CDR3 is 17 residues long. The germline V gene encodes CDR1 SGHTA and CDR2 FQGNSA. The junction had 15 bases not matched to a gene; V was cut back by 7 bases and J by 1 base. Sample time point: patch test 2, 6 weeks after DPC sensitization. Treatment reported: therapeutic diphenylcyclopropenone sensitization with weekly scalp DPC.

V is TRBV7-2 and J is TRBJ1-1; the match to TRBD1 covers 7 bases. This clonotype was obtained from a middle-aged woman with alopecia areata. Some clones in this sample may be carry-over from other donors' samples. The specimen comprised whole blood, sampled in connection with sensitization to the hapten diphenylcyclopropenone (DPC). The CDR3 region has the DNA TGTGCCAGCAACCTTAGACCGGGGACAGCAAAGAACACTGAAGCTTTCTTT. This gives the protein CASNLRPGTAKNTEAFF.